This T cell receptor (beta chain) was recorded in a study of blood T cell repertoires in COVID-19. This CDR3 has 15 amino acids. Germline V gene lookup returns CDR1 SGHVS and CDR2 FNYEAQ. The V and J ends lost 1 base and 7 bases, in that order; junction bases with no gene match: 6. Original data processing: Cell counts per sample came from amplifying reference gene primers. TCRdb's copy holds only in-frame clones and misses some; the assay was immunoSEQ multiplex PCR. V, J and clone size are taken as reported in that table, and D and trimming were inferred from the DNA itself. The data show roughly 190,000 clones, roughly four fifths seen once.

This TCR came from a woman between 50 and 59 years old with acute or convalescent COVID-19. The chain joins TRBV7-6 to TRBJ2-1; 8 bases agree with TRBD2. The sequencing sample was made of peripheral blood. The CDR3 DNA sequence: TGTGCCAGCAGCTTAGGGGGACTAGTAGGGAATGAGCAGTTCTTC. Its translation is CASSLGGLVGNEQFF.